The sequence of this T cell receptor beta chain was determined in a study of T cells after yellow fever vaccination (dated 2019 in TCRdb). With respect to the entire study: The SMART-Seq v4 Ultra Low Input RNA kit was used to prepare libraries from fractions with low cell numbers. To follow T-cell clones before and after both primary and booster YFV17D yellow fever vaccination, bulk TCR alpha and beta repertoires underwent longitudinal sequencing. The cohort comprised two healthy male donors, one aged 18 to 29 and one aged 30 to 40 years. Blood samples were taken at several timepoints before and after primary and secondary immunization, and bulk PBMC replicates and cell subsets were isolated. Study-wide conclusions, independent of this receptor: The secondary T-cell response was found to be weaker but faster than the primary response, with a peak reached on day 5 rather than on day 15. A small fraction of clonotypes showed up in both the CD4 and CD8 compartments, probably as a result of convergent recombination. FACS-sorted repertoires could contain abundant contaminating clonotypes from the bulk population, so computational filtering was required. Only a couple of donors were included in the study, so the extent to which the findings can be generalized is limited. Most clones expanded after primary vaccination (roughly 96% of CD4 and 70% to 90% of CD8) were re-detected after the booster, suggesting that broad memory maintenance occurred.

The sample's treatment or condition, from its label and the paper: live attenuated yellow fever vaccine strain. At each blood-draw timepoint, two biological replicates of bulk PBMCs were collected. PBMCs were isolated from peripheral blood using a standard Ficoll-Paque protocol. TriZol was used to extract RNA from bulk PBMCs, from CD4 and CD8 fractions, and from dextramer-positive and dextramer-negative fractions. TCR cDNA was synthesized by 5'RACE template switching, which introduced a universal primer site and unique molecular identifiers. Priming of cDNA synthesis was performed from both the TCR alpha and TCR beta constant segments. Libraries were amplified in two PCR steps, with sample barcodes and sequencing adapters added in the second step. Libraries were sequenced on Illumina HiSeq 2500 (2x100 bp) or NovaSeq (2x150 bp). Turning to the authors' computational methods: Demultiplexing of reads and collapsing into UMI consensus sequences were performed with MIGEC, and V(D)J alignment was carried out with MiXCR. Vaccine-responding clonotypes were defined with edgeR using replicate PBMC samples, requiring FDR below 0.01 and a log2 fold change above 5 up to day 15. Bulk clonotypes were assigned CD4 or CD8 identity according to which sequenced CD4 or CD8 repertoire held them at higher abundance. TCRdb ran its own pipeline on the public reads, namely fastp trimming at Q25 and MiXCR clone calling, and kept in-frame beta chains. When rows share a CDR3 protein, they turn into one entry using the most common DNA and genes. TCRdb's processing, not the authors' own work, is the source of the V and J calls. The sample table lists about 370,000 distinct CDR3 sequences, 11% of them with a count of one. Around 18% of the sample is in the top ten clones.

This clonotype came up many times. The antigen this receptor binds is unknown. No base-level quality is on record; no much larger clone is a single base apart. Cut back by 5 bases and 2 bases, the V and J ends lie 15 bases apart. According to the germline V gene, CDR1 reads SGHTA and CDR2 reads FQGTGA. The CDR3 goes from the cysteine to the phenylalanine over 15 residues. Only the CDR3 portion is preserved as DNA: 45 bases, with reading frame beginning at the first base. This receptor was identified in a man between 18 and 35 years old who received the YFV17D yellow fever vaccine. Recombination connected TRBV7-3 to TRBJ1-1, with the D gene call left open. Material: PBMCs, obtained on the day of the first yellow fever vaccination. The CDR3 protein: CASSHSGGLNTEAFF. Read as DNA, the sequence is TGTGCCAGCAGCCACAGTGGCGGCCTTAACACTGAAGCTTTCTTT.